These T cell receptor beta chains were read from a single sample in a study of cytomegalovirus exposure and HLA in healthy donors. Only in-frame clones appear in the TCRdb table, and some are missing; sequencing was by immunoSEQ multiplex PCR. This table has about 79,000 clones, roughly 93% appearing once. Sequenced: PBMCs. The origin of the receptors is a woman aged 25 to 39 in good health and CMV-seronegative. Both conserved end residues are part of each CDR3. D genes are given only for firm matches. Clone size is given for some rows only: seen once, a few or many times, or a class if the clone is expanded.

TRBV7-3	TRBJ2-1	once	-	TGTGCCAGCAGCTTAGATGACTCTCGTGAGCAGTTCTTC	CASSLDDSREQFF
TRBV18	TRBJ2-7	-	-	TGTGCCAGCTCACCTCTTTCCCAGGGATCCTACGAGCAGTACTTC	CASSPLSQGSYEQYF
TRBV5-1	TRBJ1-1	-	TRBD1	TGCGCCAGCAGCTCCCCCGGGACAGGGGGCACTGAAGCTTTCTTT	CASSSPGTGGTEAFF
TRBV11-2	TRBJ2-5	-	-	TGTGCCAGCAGCTTCTCTCGGGGAGAGACCCAGTACTTC	CASSFSRGETQYF
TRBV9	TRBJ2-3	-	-	TGTGCCAGCAGCGTGAGCGGTCACTGGGGCACAGATACGCAGTATTTT	CASSVSGHWGTDTQYF
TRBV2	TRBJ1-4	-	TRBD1	TGTGCCAGCAATCAAGGGGGCCGGGAAAAACTGTTTTTT	CASNQGGREKLFF
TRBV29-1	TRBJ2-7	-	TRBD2	TGCAGCGTTGGCGGACTAGCGATATACGAGCAGTACTTC	CSVGGLAIYEQYF
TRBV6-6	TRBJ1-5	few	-	TGTGCCAGCAGTTCCTACGATCAGCCCCAGCATTTT	CASSSYDQPQHF
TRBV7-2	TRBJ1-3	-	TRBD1	TGTGCCAGCATAGGGGGCCCCTCTGGAAACACCATATATTTT	CASIGGPSGNTIYF
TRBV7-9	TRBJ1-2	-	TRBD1	TGTGCCAGCAGCCCTCGGACAGGGGTGGGCTACACCTTC	CASSPRTGVGYTF
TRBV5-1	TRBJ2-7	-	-	TGCGCCAGCAGCCAAACAGGGTTGCGGGAGCAGTACTTC	CASSQTGLREQYF
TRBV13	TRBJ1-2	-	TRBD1	TGTGCCAGCAGCATACTGACAGGGTCCCAACTTGGCTACACCTTC	CASSILTGSQLGYTF
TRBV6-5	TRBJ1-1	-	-	TGTGCCAGCAGTTTTGCCGACAGGAGAACTGAAGCTTTCTTT	CASSFADRRTEAFF
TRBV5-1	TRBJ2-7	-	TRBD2	TGCGCCAGCAGCCCTAAGCGGGGGAGCTCCTACGAGCAGTACTTC	CASSPKRGSSYEQYF
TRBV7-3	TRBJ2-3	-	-	TGTGCCAGCAGCTTATCGGGAGCCGCAGATACGCAGTATTTT	CASSLSGAADTQYF
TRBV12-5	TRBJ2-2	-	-	TGTGCTAGTGGTTTGGGCCGGGACAACGCGAACACCGGGGAGCTGTTTTTT	CASGLGRDNANTGELFF
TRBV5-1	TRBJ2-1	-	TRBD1	TGCGCCAGCAGTGATTCTGGGACAGGGGTTTACAATGAGCAGTTCTTC	CASSDSGTGVYNEQFF
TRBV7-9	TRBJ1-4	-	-	TGTGCCAGCAGCGCAGCAACTAATGAAAAACTGTTTTTT	CASSAATNEKLFF
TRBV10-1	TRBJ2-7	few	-	TGCGCCAGCAGTGAGGGCCAAACCTACGAGCAGTACTTC	CASSEGQTYEQYF
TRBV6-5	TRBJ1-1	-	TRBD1	TGTGCCAGCAGTGCGTCGGGACAGCTTAACACTGAAGCTTTCTTT	CASSASGQLNTEAFF
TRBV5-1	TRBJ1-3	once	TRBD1	TGCGCCAGCAGCGTACAGGGGGCGGAAGGAAACACCATATATTTT	CASSVQGAEGNTIYF
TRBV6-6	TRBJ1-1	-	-	TGTGCCAGCAGTTCTGGACTGAGGAACACTGAAGCTTTCTTT	CASSSGLRNTEAFF
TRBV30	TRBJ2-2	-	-	TGTGCCTGGGGAGGGACTGCAATCGCGAACACCGGGGAGCTGTTTTTT	CAWGGTAIANTGELFF
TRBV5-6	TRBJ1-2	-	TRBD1	TGTGCCAGCAGTAAGACAGGGAACTATGGCTACACCTTC	CASSKTGNYGYTF
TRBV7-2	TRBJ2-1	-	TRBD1	TGTGCCAGCAGCTTAGACCGGGCAAAGGGGGCCCATGAGCAGTTCTTC	CASSLDRAKGAHEQFF
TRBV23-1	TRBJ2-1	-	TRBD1	TGCGCCAGCAGTCAAAATCGACCCCAACGCCGGGACAGCTTCCCGATGAGCTCCTACAATGAGCAGTTCTTC	CASSQNRPQRRDSFPMSSYNEQFF
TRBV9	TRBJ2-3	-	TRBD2	TGTGCCAGCAGCGTAGGCCTAGCGGGGGGGCTAGGCACAGATACGCAGTATTTT	CASSVGLAGGLGTDTQYF
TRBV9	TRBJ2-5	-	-	TGTGCCAGCAGCGTAGACTGGGGGCGGTTGGAGACCCAGTACTTC	CASSVDWGRLETQYF
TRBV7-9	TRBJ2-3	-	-	TGTGCCAGCACCAGAGGGGGGGCCTCGGCAGATACGCAGTATTTT	CASTRGGASADTQYF
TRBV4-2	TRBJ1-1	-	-	TGTGCCAGCAGCCAAGAGGAACAGATTGAAGCTTTCTTT	CASSQEEQIEAFF
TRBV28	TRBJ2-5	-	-	TGTGCCAGCAGTTTCTCTGGCGTAAATCGGGGGGAGACCCAGTACTTC	CASSFSGVNRGETQYF
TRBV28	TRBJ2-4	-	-	TGTGCCAGCAGTTTACCCCCGCCCCAACGGAACATTCAGTACTTC	CASSLPPPQRNIQYF
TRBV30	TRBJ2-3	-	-	TGTGCCTGGAGTCAGGGAAACACAGATACGCAGTATTTT	CAWSQGNTDTQYF
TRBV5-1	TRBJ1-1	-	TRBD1	TGCGCCAGCAGCTTCGCGGACAGGGGCACTGAAGCTTTCTTT	CASSFADRGTEAFF
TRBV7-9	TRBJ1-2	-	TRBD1	TGTGCCAGCAGCTCCTCGACAGGGAATGGCTACACCTTC	CASSSSTGNGYTF
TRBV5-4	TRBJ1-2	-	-	TGTGCCAGCAGCTTGTTTAACCGAGGGAACTCGTTTGACTATGGCTACACCTTC	CASSLFNRGNSFDYGYTF
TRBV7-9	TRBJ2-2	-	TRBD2	TGTGCCAGCAGCCCAAAGATAGCGGGAGGGCCAGGTCCAAACGGGGAGCTGTTTTTT	CASSPKIAGGPGPNGELFF
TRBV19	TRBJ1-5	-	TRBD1	TGTGCCAGTAGGGGGACAGCCATTAGCAATCAGCCCCAGCATTTT	CASRGTAISNQPQHF
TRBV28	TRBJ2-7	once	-	TGTGCCAGCAGTTTTAACGCAGGGTTCTACGAGCAGTACTTC	CASSFNAGFYEQYF
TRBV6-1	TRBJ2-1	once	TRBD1	TGTGCCAGCAGTGAGTTGACAGGGGGGCGTGTCAATGAGCAGTTCTTC	CASSELTGGRVNEQFF